This T cell receptor (beta chain) was sequenced in a study of T cells after yellow fever vaccination. As for the study in general: Low-cell-number fractions were prepared with SMART-Seq v4 Ultra Low Input.

Germline values: CDR1 SGHTA, CDR2 FQGNSA. The V gene lost 4 bases and the J gene lost 7 bases, with 11 bases spanning the gap. The CDR3 runs 13 residues. This clonotype turned up a few times. Its antigen remains unidentified. TCRdb analysed the 5' RACE reads with MiXCR anew, one entry per CDR3 protein. In the table there are under 500,000 distinct CDR3 sequences, roughly a sixth of which are singletons. Study findings and constraints: After the booster, over 95% of CD4 and about nine tenths of CD8 primary-response clones were re-detected. The presence of abundant clonotypes contaminating from the bulk population was possible in FACS-sorted repertoires.

This TCR was sampled from a man younger than 30 who received the YFV17D yellow fever vaccine. The chain uses TRBV7-2 and TRBJ1-5; D is undetermined. This material consisted of PBMCs, taken before the yellow fever booster vaccination. CDR3 nucleotide sequence: TGTGCCAGCAGCTCGGTGGCATGGCAGCCCCAGCATTTT. This translates into CASSSVAWQPQHF.